This TCR beta chain was documented in a study of early T cells in non-severe SARS-CoV-2 infection. The overall study: Unpaired chains resulted from sequencing bulk RNA of unsorted whole blood. Study results and limitations: Database matching using VDJdb favored anti-spike CD8 responses, with private and CD4 specificities left missing.

Germline V gene sequence: CDR1 LGHNA, CDR2 YSLEER. J gave up 0 bases and V 3 bases, and 8 bases lay outside the gene matches. This CDR3 has 18 residues. Notes on this clonotype: Its antigen is currently unknown.

Each cDNA molecule carried a unique molecular identifier. Each CDR3 protein gets one entry after TCRdb re-called the 5' RACE reads with MiXCR. In the table there are about 97,000 distinct CDR3 sequences, 8% to 13% of which are singletons. The TCR sequence derives from an adult who was a healthcare worker with PCR-confirmed SARS-CoV-2 infection or an uninfected control (not recorded which). The chain joins TRBV4-3 to TRBJ2-6, with 7 bases matching TRBD1. The sample in question was whole blood, obtained at baseline. The CDR3 bases are TGCGCCAGCAGCCATCTGGGGACAGTTAGCTCTGGGGCCAACGTCCTGACTTTC. It codes for CASSHLGTVSSGANVLTF.